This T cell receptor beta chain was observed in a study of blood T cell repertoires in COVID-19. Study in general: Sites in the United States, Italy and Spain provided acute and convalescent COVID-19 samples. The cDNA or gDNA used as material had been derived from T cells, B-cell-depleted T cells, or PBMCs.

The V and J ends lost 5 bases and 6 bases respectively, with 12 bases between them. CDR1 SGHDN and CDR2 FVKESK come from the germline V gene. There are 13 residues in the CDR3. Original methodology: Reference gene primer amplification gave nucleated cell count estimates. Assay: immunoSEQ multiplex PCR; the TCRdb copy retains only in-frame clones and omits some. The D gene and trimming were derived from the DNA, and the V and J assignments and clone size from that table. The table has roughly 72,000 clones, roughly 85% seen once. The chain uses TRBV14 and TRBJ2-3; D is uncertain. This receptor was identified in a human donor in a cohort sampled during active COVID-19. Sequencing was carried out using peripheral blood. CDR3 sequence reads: CASSSSLRDTQYF. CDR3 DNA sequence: TGTGCCAGCAGCAGCTCCCTACGGGATACGCAGTATTTT.